Listed here is a single T cell receptor beta chain. This entry comes from a study of blood T cell repertoires in COVID-19. Study background: The samples span acute and convalescent COVID-19 from the United States, Italy and Spain. PBMCs, B-cell-depleted T cells, or T cells provided the cDNA or gDNA that made up the material.

Unmatched junction bases numbered 3, after V lost 1 base and J lost 6 bases. The germline CDR1 and CDR2 sequences are LNHDA and SQIVND (reference sequence). The CDR3 contains 16 residues. Under the authors' procedure: Estimation of nucleated cell counts was performed using reference gene primer amplification. This table comes from immunoSEQ multiplex PCR, and its TCRdb copy is limited to in-frame clones, with some not included. The V and J calls and the clone size are those of that table, but D and trimming were determined from the DNA. The table shows about 60,000 clones, with 80% to 90% occurring only once.

The sequencing input was peripheral blood. This sequence was found in a man in his forties or fifties with acute or convalescent COVID-19. The chain couples TRBV19 to TRBJ2-3; 14 bases match TRBD2. The CDR3 region has the DNA TGTGCCAGTAGTATAGGGACTAGCGGGGGGTGGGATACGCAGTATTTT. Translation gives CASSIGTSGGWDTQYF. The variable domain in full, completed from reference TRBV19 and TRBJ2-3, reads DGGITQSPKYLFRKEGQNVTLSCEQNLNHDAMYWYRQDPGQGLRLIYYSQIVNDFQKGDIAEGYSVSREKKESFPLTVTSAQKNPTAFYLCASSIGTSGGWDTQYFGPGTRLTVL.